A selection of T cell receptor beta chains follows, all from one sample in a study of cytomegalovirus exposure and HLA in healthy donors. Profiling relied on immunoSEQ multiplex PCR, and the TCRdb table lists in-frame clones only, not all of them. The data contain about 160,000 clones, about three quarters of them singletons. Material for sequencing was PBMCs. The receptors originated from a young man in good health and CMV-seropositive. CDR3s include the opening cysteine and the closing phenylalanine or tryptophan. Fields, in order: V gene, J gene, D gene, clone size, CDR3 protein, CDR3 DNA. D genes are given only for firm matches. Where a row states a size, it is once, few, many or the class of an expanded clone; other rows omit it.

TRBV29-1	TRBJ2-2	-	-	CSVGAHLAGELFF	TGCAGCGTTGGAGCCCATTTGGCCGGGGAGCTGTTTTTT
TRBV7-3	TRBJ2-2	TRBD1	few	CASSDRGNTGELFF	TGTGCCAGCAGCGACAGGGGGAACACCGGGGAGCTGTTTTTT
TRBV2	TRBJ2-3	-	-	CASSVGVGDTQYF	TGTGCCAGCAGTGTAGGGGTAGGGGATACGCAGTATTTT
TRBV19	TRBJ1-5	-	-	CASSGPAGDPSNQPQHF	TGTGCCAGTAGTGGACCCGCAGGGGACCCGAGCAATCAGCCCCAGCATTTT
TRBV28	TRBJ1-2	-	-	CASSRGGGGLGYTF	TGTGCCAGCAGTAGGGGCGGGGGAGGGCTTGGCTACACCTTC
TRBV13	TRBJ2-6	-	once	CASSLGQGSGANVLTF	TGTGCCAGCAGCTTAGGTCAGGGATCTGGGGCCAACGTCCTGACTTTC
TRBV27	TRBJ1-2	-	-	CASSTRGKGYGYTF	TGTGCCAGCAGCACCAGGGGTAAGGGCTATGGCTACACCTTC
TRBV6-6	TRBJ1-1	-	-	CASTQGGSRRYTEAFF	TGTGCCAGCACCCAAGGAGGGAGCAGGAGGTACACTGAAGCTTTCTTT
TRBV5-6	TRBJ1-4	TRBD1	-	CASSLYTGGLGEKLFF	TGTGCCAGCAGCTTGTATACAGGGGGCTTGGGGGAAAAACTGTTTTTT
TRBV5-6	TRBJ1-1	-	-	CASSPAGPMNTEAFF	TGTGCCAGCAGCCCCGCGGGTCCCATGAACACTGAAGCTTTCTTT
TRBV7-2	TRBJ1-4	-	few	CASSLVGEKLFF	TGTGCCAGCAGCTTAGTCGGTGAAAAACTGTTTTTT
TRBV19	TRBJ1-2	TRBD1	few	CASSPPGQGDIYGYTF	TGTGCCAGTAGCCCACCGGGACAGGGGGATATTTATGGCTACACCTTC
TRBV6-1	TRBJ1-3	TRBD1	-	CASSAGGPTGNTIYF	TGTGCCAGCAGCGCAGGGGGACCCACTGGAAACACCATATATTTT
TRBV18	TRBJ1-5	TRBD1	-	CASSPDRGPQHF	TGTGCCAGCTCACCGGACAGGGGACCCCAGCATTTT
TRBV5-1	TRBJ1-1	-	-	CASSLGRDTEAFF	TGCGCCAGCAGCTTAGGGAGGGACACTGAAGCTTTCTTT
TRBV2	TRBJ1-2	-	-	CASSESGGDPF	TGTGCCAGCAGTGAGTCCGGGGGAGATCCCTTC
TRBV19	TRBJ1-2	-	-	CASSEGTPGGSYGYTF	TGTGCCAGTAGTGAGGGCACCCCAGGAGGGTCCTATGGCTACACCTTC
TRBV5-1	TRBJ2-1	TRBD1	-	CASSSRGQGGNEQFF	TGCGCCAGCAGCAGCAGGGGGCAAGGAGGCAATGAGCAGTTCTTC
TRBV10-3	TRBJ1-5	-	few	CAISESGQGEPQHF	TGTGCCATCAGTGAGTCGGGACAAGGTGAGCCCCAGCATTTT
TRBV15	TRBJ2-4	-	once	CATSRDKSGEAIQYF	TGTGCCACCAGCAGAGATAAGTCTGGGGAGGCCATTCAGTACTTC